One and the same sample provided the 12 T cell receptor beta chains below, sequenced in a study of OX40 agonist ivuxolimab in advanced cancers. This table comes from immunoSEQ multiplex PCR, and its TCRdb copy is limited to in-frame clones, with some not included. Here the sample spans tens of thousands of clones, more than 75% being singletons. Sequencing used CD4+ or CD8+ T cells sorted from blood, obtained in a trial of the OX40 agonist ivuxolimab. These receptors originate from an adult with an advanced solid tumor such as melanoma, head and neck, liver or kidney cancer.

The chain uses TRBV6-5 and TRBJ1-5; TRBD1 matches at 9 bases. CDR1 and CDR2 (germline): MNHEY, SVGAGI. V was clipped by 6 bases and J by 9 bases; unmatched bases: 6. This CDR3 has 13 amino acids. The CDR3 spells CASSGQGLGPQHF. Written as DNA, the CDR3 is TGTGCCAGCAGCGGACAGGGGCTAGGGCCCCAGCATTTT.

The gene calls are TRBV7-9 and TRBJ2-4, with D perhaps TRBD1 (6 bases). The J call may be wrong; the DNA end is better matched by TRBJ2-5. This CDR3 spans 12 amino acids. Germline CDR1 is SEHNR and CDR2 is FQNEAQ (reference sequence). CDR3 loop: CASSLETGTQYF. The DNA of the CDR3 is TGTGCCAGCAGCTTAGAGACAGGGACCCAGTACTTC.

V is TRBV18 and J is TRBJ1-5; 9 nucleotides align to TRBD1. J was trimmed by 4 bases and V by 6 bases; bases with no gene match: 4. The CDR3 length is 14 residues. CDR1 and CDR2 (germline): KGHSH, LQKENI. CDR3 in DNA: TGTGCCAGCTCCCCTGGACAGGGGAATCAGCCCCAGCATTTT. It yields the protein CASSPGQGNQPQHF.

The table lists this clone with a count of one. This rearrangement joins TRBV19 to TRBJ2-2, with 12 bases aligning to TRBD2. Germline V gene lookup returns CDR1 LNHDA and CDR2 SQIVND (reference sequence). The CDR3 runs 19 residues. Germline trimming cut 3 bases from V and 1 base from J; bases unmatched to any gene: 9. Here the CDR3 reads CASSIRVLGLAGNTGELFF. Written as DNA, the CDR3 is TGTGCCAGTAGTATTCGGGTTTTGGGACTAGCGGGGAACACCGGGGAGCTGTTTTTT.

The rearrangement links TRBV7-3 to TRBJ1-1, with 7 bases matching TRBD1. CDR3 length equals 15 residues. The germline CDR1 and CDR2 sequences are SGHTA and FQGTGA. The V gene end was trimmed by 1 base and the J gene end by 2 bases; junction bases not matched to a gene: 4. The DNA of the CDR3 is TGTGCCAGCAGCTTAAATCAGGGGGGCAACACTGAAGCTTTCTTT. Amino acids: CASSLNQGGNTEAFF.

The J gene is TRBJ1-5, the V gene TRBV18; TRBD1 might be the D (5 bases). The germline V gene has CDR1 KGHSH and CDR2 LQKENI. This CDR3 is built from 14 residues. V dropped 2 bases and J dropped 4 bases, with 9 bases sitting between them. CDR3 DNA sequence: TGTGCCAGCTCACCAGACTCAGGGAATCAGCCCCAGCATTTT. This gives the protein CASSPDSGNQPQHF.

The chain employs TRBV10-3 and TRBJ2-1; 7 nucleotides line up with TRBD1. The CDR3 sequence is 15 residues long. After removal of 4 bases from V and 3 bases from J, the junction contained 6 bases not matched to a gene. The germline V gene has CDR1 ENHRY and CDR2 SYGVKD. The CDR3 loop reads CAISGKQGIYNEQFF. As DNA, the CDR3 is TGTGCCATCAGTGGTAAACAGGGGATCTACAATGAGCAGTTCTTC.

The chain has TRBV11-3 and TRBJ2-2; 8 nucleotides match TRBD2. CDR3 size: 15 residues. V lost 2 bases to trimming and J lost 5 bases; unmatched junction nucleotides: 4. In germline, CDR1 is SGHNT, CDR2 YENEEA. CDR3 sequence (DNA): TGTGCCAGCAGCTTAAGCGGGAGAGGTACCGGGGAGCTGTTTTTT. This encodes CASSLSGRGTGELFF.

V is TRBV19 and J is TRBJ2-3; 10 bases match TRBD2. The V segment lost 2 bases and the J segment 7 bases; nucleotides outside the gene matches: 6. CDR1 and CDR2 from the germline V gene are LNHDA and SQIVND (reference sequence). The CDR3 sequence is 15 residues long. CDR3 amino acids: CASSIQREGGNTQYF. The CDR3 nucleotides are TGTGCCAGTAGTATACAGCGGGAGGGTGGAAATACGCAGTATTTT.

The V gene is TRBV2, the J gene TRBJ2-3; D unresolved. V lost 5 bases, J lost 6 bases, and 9 bases lay in between. Germline V gives CDR1 SNHLY, CDR2 FYNNEI. The CDR3 has 12 amino acids. CDR3 sequence reads: CASSSEGDTQYF. The DNA of the CDR3 is TGTGCCAGCAGTTCGGAAGGCGATACGCAGTATTTT.

The V call is TRBV19, the J call TRBJ1-5; maybe TRBD1 (6 bases). The V end was cut by 6 bases, the J end by 3 bases, with 12 bases between. In germline, CDR1 is LNHDA, CDR2 SQIVND (reference sequence). This CDR3 comprises 14 residues. The CDR3 DNA sequence: TGTGCCAGTAGACAGGGAGGGTCCAATCAGCCCCAGCATTTT. It specifies CASRQGGSNQPQHF.

The V call is TRBV18, the J call TRBJ2-1, with 8 bases matching TRBD2. The CDR3 consists of 18 residues. From germline, CDR1 is KGHSH and CDR2 LQKENI. The V and J ends lost 0 bases and 0 bases, in that order; junction bases with no gene match: 7. CDR3 in DNA: TGTGCCAGCTCACCACCGGGGACTAGTCACAGCTCCTACAATGAGCAGTTCTTC. Protein sequence: CASSPPGTSHSSYNEQFF.